Presented here are 25 T cell receptor beta chains from one specimen sequenced in a study of Ad26.COV2.S vaccination and SARS-CoV-2 variants. TCRdb's copy holds only in-frame clones and misses some; the assay was immunoSEQ multiplex PCR. The data contain approximately 480,000 clones, around nine tenths of them singletons. Treatment noted: about 20 received Ad26.COV2.S at low or high dose, single or two shots; about 5 received placebo; per-sample allocation not given. Material that was analyzed had been drawn on day 63 after the first vaccine or placebo injection. The sample consisted of peripheral blood, taken in a trial of Ad26.COV2.S vaccine versus placebo. These receptors all stem from a person between 18 and 59 years old who received the Ad26.COV2.S COVID-19 vaccine or a placebo.

V gene TRBV6-5 combines with J gene TRBJ1-2; a weak D match, TRBD1 (6 bases). Trimming took off 6 bases at V and 5 bases at J, with 13 bases between the two ends. The V gene's germline CDR1 is MNHEY and CDR2 SVGAGI. The CDR3 extends over 13 amino acids. CDR3 region: CASSQGQVYGYTF. The CDR3 DNA follows: TGTGCCAGCAGCCAGGGGCAGGTTTATGGCTACACCTTC.

Only one count was recorded for this clone. The gene calls are TRBV28 and TRBJ1-2; 7 bases are a match to TRBD1. CDR1 and CDR2 from the germline V gene are MDHEN and SYDVKM. The CDR3 runs to 12 residues. V gave up 8 bases and J gave up 6 bases; unmatched junction bases: 6. CDR3 DNA sequence: TGTGCCAGCCGGGGGACAGTTCATGGCTACACCTTC. This translates into CASRGTVHGYTF.

The V and J genes are TRBV9 and TRBJ1-1; TRBD1 is a possible D gene (5 bases). Trimming took off 4 bases at V and 1 base at J, with 11 bases between the two ends. This CDR3 region has 14 residues. Germline-derived CDR1 and CDR2 are SGDLS and YYNGEE. Written as DNA, the CDR3 is TGTGCCAGCAGCTTTGGGGGGGAGAACACTGAAGCTTTCTTT. Translation gives CASSFGGENTEAFF.

The V gene is TRBV2, the J gene TRBJ2-7, with TRBD1 matching over 9 bases. Germline V gene sequence: CDR1 SNHLY, CDR2 FYNNEI. J gave up 7 bases and V 5 bases, and 12 bases lay outside the gene matches. The length of the CDR3 is 15 residues. CDR3 bases: TGTGCCAGCAGTAAGACCGGGACAGGGTCAGGGGAGCAGTACTTC. As protein: CASSKTGTGSGEQYF.

The chain is built from TRBV20-1 and TRBJ1-3; 7 bases map to TRBD1. After removal of 3 bases from V and 3 bases from J, the junction contained 8 bases not matched to a gene. The CDR3 contains 15 residues. Germline V gene lookup returns CDR1 DFQATT and CDR2 SNEGSKA (reference sequence). DNA of the CDR3: TGCAGTGCTAGTCGGGACAGTAGGAGTGGAAACACCATATATTTT. It translates to CSASRDSRSGNTIYF.

The J gene is TRBJ2-7, the V gene TRBV30; possibly TRBD1 for D (5 bases). With 0 bases removed from V and 3 bases from J, the gap between germline ends came to 18 bases. The CDR3 spans 16 residues. CDR1 and CDR2 (germline): GTSNPN, SVGIG (reference sequence). CDR3 DNA: TGTGCCTGGAGTGTACTGGGGCGAACAGGAGACTACGAGCAGTACTTC. Residues: CAWSVLGRTGDYEQYF. Looking up the rest from reference TRBV30 and TRBJ2-7 gives the full variable domain: SQTIHQWPATLVQPVGSPLSLECTVEGTSNPNLYWYRQAAGRGLQLLFYSVGIGQISSEVPQNLSASRPQDRQFILSSKKLLLSDSGFYLCAWSVLGRTGDYEQYFGPGTRLTVT.

The chain employs TRBV28 and TRBJ2-6, with D possibly TRBD1 on 6 matching bases. Between the trimmed V and J ends, which lost 5 bases and 2 bases, there was a span of 16 bases. CDR1 and CDR2 from the germline V gene are MDHEN and SYDVKM. The CDR3 consists of 17 residues. CDR3: CASSQPGQLTGANVLTF. The CDR3 nucleotides read TGTGCCAGCAGTCAACCGGGACAACTTACTGGGGCCAACGTCCTGACTTTC.

The chain recombines TRBV29-1 with TRBJ1-2; 8 nucleotides match TRBD1. V was pared by 0 bases and J by 7 bases, with 4 bases of the junction left unmatched. This CDR3 comprises 13 residues. CDR1 and CDR2 (germline): SQVTM, ANQGSEA. As DNA, the CDR3 is TGCAGCGTTGAAGAGTACAGGGGGACTGGCTACACCTTC. Amino acid sequence: CSVEEYRGTGYTF.

The CDR3 loop is CASSLPGDRDTEAFF. The CDR3 bases are TGTGCCAGCAGCCTACCGGGCGATCGGGACACTGAAGCTTTCTTT. The genes are TRBV3-1 (or the pseudogene TRBV3-2) and TRBJ1-1; D call uncertain. This CDR3 comprises 15 residues. Germline CDR1 reads LGHDT; CDR2 reads YNNKEL (reference sequence). V was pared by 4 bases and J by 3 bases, with 15 bases between.

The chain combines TRBV5-1 with TRBJ1-2; 11 bases are shared with TRBD1. This CDR3 region has 18 residues. Unmatched junction bases numbered 15, after V lost 0 bases and J lost 8 bases. Germline values: CDR1 SGHRS, CDR2 YFSETQ. CDR3 sequence reads: CASSLDRTGGARVVGYTF. In DNA form, the CDR3 reads TGCGCCAGCAGCTTGGATAGGACAGGGGGCGCGAGGGTCGTGGGCTACACCTTC. Variable domain in full (rest from reference TRBV5-1 and TRBJ1-2): KAGVTQTPRYLIKTRGQQVTLSCSPISGHRSVSWYQQTPGQGLQFLFEYFSETQRNKGNFPGRFSGRQFSNSRSEMNVSTLELGDSALYLCASSLDRTGGARVVGYTFGSGTRLTVV.

CDR3 bases: TGTGCCAGCAGGGCCGGGACAGGGACCCCTAACGAGCAGTACTTC. Amino acids: CASRAGTGTPNEQYF. The chain employs TRBV7-2 and TRBJ2-7; 9 nucleotides agree with TRBD1. Germline trimming cut 6 bases from V and 5 bases from J; bases unmatched to any gene: 11. This CDR3 region has 15 residues. CDR1 is SGHTA and CDR2 is FQGNSA in the germline V gene.

The chain joins TRBV30 to TRBJ2-7; D is possibly TRBD1 (6 bases). The V gene's germline CDR1 is GTSNPN and CDR2 SVGIG (reference sequence). The CDR3 is 12 residues long. The V end was cut by 3 bases, the J end by 7 bases, with 13 bases between. The CDR3 here is CAWRQVQGEQYF. CDR3 bases: TGTGCCTGGAGACAGGTCCAGGGGGAGCAGTACTTC.

V and J are TRBV4-2 and TRBJ2-1; 8 bases are a match to TRBD2. V was pared by 3 bases and J by 10 bases, with 8 bases of the junction left unmatched. The CDR3 runs to 14 residues. The germline V gene encodes CDR1 LGHNA and CDR2 YNFKEQ. CDR3 loop: CASSHPGLASEQFF. The CDR3 coding sequence is TGTGCCAGCAGCCATCCTGGACTAGCATCCGAGCAGTTCTTC.

This chain links TRBV11-1 with TRBJ2-7, with D possibly being TRBD2 (6 bases). The CDR3 contains 14 residues. Trimming left V 6 bases short and J 0 bases short, with 12 bases between. Per the germline V gene, CDR1 is SGHAT and CDR2 is FQDESV (reference sequence). CDR3 nucleotide sequence: TGTGCCAGCAGTTGGGACTCCCACTCCTACGAGCAGTACTTC. Translation gives CASSWDSHSYEQYF.

The chain joins TRBV5-1 to TRBJ1-2; D gene unclear. V was pared by 2 bases and J by 7 bases, with 12 bases between. Germline V lookup: CDR1 SGHRS, CDR2 YFSETQ. The length of the CDR3 is 13 residues. As DNA, the CDR3 is TGCGCCAGCAGCTTCGAACCCAGCGGTGGCTACACCTTC. It specifies CASSFEPSGGYTF. The variable domain in full, with the rest retrieved from reference TRBV5-1 and TRBJ1-2, is KAGVTQTPRYLIKTRGQQVTLSCSPISGHRSVSWYQQTPGQGLQFLFEYFSETQRNKGNFPGRFSGRQFSNSRSEMNVSTLELGDSALYLCASSFEPSGGYTFGSGTRLTVV.

V usage is TRBV6-6 and J usage is TRBJ2-1; 8 bases align to TRBD2. CDR1 MNHNY and CDR2 SVGAGI come from the germline V gene (reference sequence). The CDR3 covers 18 residues. V shed 5 bases and J 0 bases; nucleotides not matched to a gene: 12. The CDR3 DNA follows: TGTGCCAGCAGTCCAGAGCCAGCGGGAGCTTCCTCCTACAATGAGCAGTTCTTC. This codes for CASSPEPAGASSYNEQFF.

In this sample, this clone turned up a few times. V gene TRBV9 combines with J gene TRBJ1-1, with TRBD1 matching 9 bases. The CDR3 has 12 amino acids. Germline trimming cut 3 bases from V and 10 bases from J; bases unmatched to any gene: 4. Looked up from germline, CDR1 is SGDLS and CDR2 is YYNGEE. CDR3 residues: CASSGSTGGAFF. CDR3 nucleotides: TGTGCCAGCAGCGGCTCGACAGGGGGAGCTTTCTTT.

This chain connects TRBV5-1 to TRBJ2-6, with D perhaps TRBD2 (7 bases). This CDR3 spans 16 amino acids. V was pared by 0 bases and J by 4 bases, with 11 bases between. From germline, CDR1 is SGHRS and CDR2 YFSETQ. CDR3 bases: TGCGCCAGCAGCTTGGGGGCGGGGGCAGGGGCCAACGTCCTGACTTTC. Translated, it gives CASSLGAGAGANVLTF.

This clone was counted once. The chain couples TRBV11-2 to TRBJ2-1; TRBD2 matches at 9 bases. V shed 5 bases and J 8 bases; nucleotides not matched to a gene: 13. The CDR3 covers 16 residues. CDR1 SGHAT and CDR2 FQNNGV come from the germline V gene. The CDR3 DNA reads TGTGCCAGCAGCCCACGAGGCCTAGCGGGATCCCATGAGCAGTTCTTC. Its protein product is CASSPRGLAGSHEQFF.

This clone was observed a handful of times. The V gene is TRBV28, the J gene TRBJ2-7; D is uncertain. V shed 7 bases and J shed 1 base, with 5 bases lying between them. The length of the CDR3 is 11 residues. Germline CDR1 reads MDHEN; CDR2 reads SYDVKM. This CDR3 reads CASTTSYEQYF. CDR3 nucleotides: TGTGCCAGCACCACTTCCTACGAGCAGTACTTC.

The rearrangement links TRBV6-4 to TRBJ2-7, with D possibly called TRBD1 or TRBD2 (6 bases each). With 0 bases removed from V and 2 bases from J, the gap between germline ends came to 20 bases. Germline lookup yields CDR1 MRHNA and CDR2 SNTAGT. The CDR3 runs to 18 residues. CDR3 region: CASSDSYMGGRAAYEQYF. The CDR3 DNA reads TGTGCCAGCAGTGACTCGTATATGGGGGGCAGGGCGGCCTACGAGCAGTACTTC.

The V gene is TRBV7-9, the J gene TRBJ1-2; 8 bases are a match to TRBD1. CDR1 and CDR2 (germline): SEHNR, FQNEAQ (reference sequence). V was clipped by 5 bases and J by 1 base; unmatched bases: 6. The CDR3 is 15 amino acids. CDR3 coding DNA: TGTGCCAGCAGCCCGGGGACAGGTCTTAACTATGGCTACACCTTC. Amino acids: CASSPGTGLNYGYTF. The full variable domain, completed using reference TRBV7-9 and TRBJ1-2, is DTGVSQNPRHKITKRGQNVTFRCDPISEHNRLYWYRQTLGQGPEFLTYFQNEAQLEKSRLLSDRFSAERPKGSFSTLEIQRTEQGDSAMYLCASSPGTGLNYGYTFGSGTRLTVV.

The chain employs TRBV6-4 and TRBJ2-1; 8 nucleotides match TRBD2. Looked up from germline, CDR1 is MRHNA and CDR2 is SNTAGT. This CDR3 is 15 amino acids long. J lost 9 bases, V lost 4 bases, and 11 bases had no gene match. CDR3 nucleotides: TGTGCCAGCAGTGTCACTAGCGGCTGGGCGGGTGAGCAGTTCTTC. Amino acid sequence: CASSVTSGWAGEQFF.

This chain connects TRBV18 to TRBJ1-4; D may be TRBD1 (5 bases). The CDR3 consists of 14 residues. Trimming took 3 bases from V and 6 from J, leaving 11 bases between them. The germline V gene encodes CDR1 KGHSH and CDR2 LQKENI. CDR3: CASSPFKGDEKLFF. The DNA of the CDR3 is TGTGCCAGCTCACCTTTTAAAGGGGATGAAAAACTGTTTTTT.

This clone has a single count. The V and J genes are TRBV28 and TRBJ1-2; D remains ambiguous. Germline V gene lookup returns CDR1 MDHEN and CDR2 SYDVKM. V shed 8 bases and J shed 5 bases, with 3 bases lying between them. The CDR3 totals 9 residues. The CDR3 spells CASGYGYTF. Here the CDR3 DNA reads TGTGCCAGCGGATATGGCTACACCTTC.